This T cell receptor (beta chain) was obtained from a study of PD-1 blockade in classical Hodgkin lymphoma. The repertoire was sequenced with immunoSEQ multiplex PCR; TCRdb's copy has only in-frame clones and lacks some. The repertoire holds 110,000 or so clones, with approximately 90% as singletons. CDR1 is SGHDT and CDR2 is YYEEEE in the germline V gene. The V end lost 6 bases, the J end lost 6 bases, and 17 bases lay between the germline ends. CDR3 size: 14 residues. The time point is: cycle 4 day 1 (C4D1), after less than seven weeks of nivolumab. Brentuximab vedotin exposure varied among the patients, all of whom had relapsed after autologous stem cell transplantation. The best responses consisted of complete response, partial response or progressive disease. This clone came up once.

Sequencing was performed on peripheral blood mononuclear cells (PBMCs), taken before the fourth cycle of nivolumab. This receptor was identified in a human donor with classical Hodgkin lymphoma. The rearrangement links TRBV5-6 to TRBJ2-3, with D possibly called TRBD1 or TRBD2 (5 bases each). The CDR3 protein is CASTQTAVMDTQYF. The CDR3 region has the DNA TGTGCCAGCACCCAGACAGCGGTAATGGATACGCAGTATTTT.